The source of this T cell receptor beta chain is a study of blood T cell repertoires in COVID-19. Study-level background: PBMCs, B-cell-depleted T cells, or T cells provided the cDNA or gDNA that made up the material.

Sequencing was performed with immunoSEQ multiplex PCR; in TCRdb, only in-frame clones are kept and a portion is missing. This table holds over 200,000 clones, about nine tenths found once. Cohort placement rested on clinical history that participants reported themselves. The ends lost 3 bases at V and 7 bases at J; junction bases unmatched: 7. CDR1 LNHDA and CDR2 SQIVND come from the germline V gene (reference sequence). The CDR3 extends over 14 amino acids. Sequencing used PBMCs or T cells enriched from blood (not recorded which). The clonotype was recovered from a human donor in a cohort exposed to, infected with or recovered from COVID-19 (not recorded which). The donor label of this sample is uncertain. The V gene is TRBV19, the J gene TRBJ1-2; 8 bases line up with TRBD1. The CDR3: CASSMDREIFGYTF. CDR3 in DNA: TGTGCCAGTAGTATGGACAGGGAGATATTTGGCTACACCTTC.